What follows describes a single T cell receptor beta chain. Germline V gene sequence: CDR1 KGHSH, CDR2 LQKENI. The CDR3 totals 15 residues. V lost 3 bases and J lost 7, with 18 bases in between. The sample is drawn from a study of blood T cell repertoires in COVID-19. The repertoire was sequenced with immunoSEQ multiplex PCR; TCRdb's copy has only in-frame clones and lacks some. The sample records over 120,000 clones, around 83% being singletons. The sequenced material came from peripheral blood. This receptor was taken from a man aged 55 to 69 with active or convalescent COVID-19. The V and J genes are TRBV18 and TRBJ1-1; D is perhaps TRBD1 (6 bases). CDR3 bases: TGTGCCAGCTCACCCAACAGGGTGAGAACGGGTGAAGCTTTCTTT. Protein sequence: CASSPNRVRTGEAFF.